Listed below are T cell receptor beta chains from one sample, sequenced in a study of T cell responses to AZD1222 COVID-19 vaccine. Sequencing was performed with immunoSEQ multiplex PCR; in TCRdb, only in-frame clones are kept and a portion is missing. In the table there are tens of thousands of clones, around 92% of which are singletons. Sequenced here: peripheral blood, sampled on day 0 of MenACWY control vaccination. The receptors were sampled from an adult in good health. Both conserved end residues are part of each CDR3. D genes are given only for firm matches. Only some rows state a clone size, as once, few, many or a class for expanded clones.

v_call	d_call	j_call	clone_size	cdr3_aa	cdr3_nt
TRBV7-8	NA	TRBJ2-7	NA	CASSLGLSPPGLYEQYF	TGTGCCAGCAGCTTAGGTCTCTCCCCCCCAGGCCTCTACGAGCAGTACTTC
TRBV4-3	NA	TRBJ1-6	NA	CASSQEGGNSPLHF	TGCGCCAGCAGCCAAGAGGGGGGTAATTCACCCCTCCACTTT
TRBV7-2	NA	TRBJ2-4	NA	CASSPVRQGEGKNIQYF	TGTGCCAGCAGCCCCGTCCGTCAGGGGGAGGGCAAAAACATTCAGTACTTC
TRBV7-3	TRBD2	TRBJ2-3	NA	CASSKYTSVRGADTQYF	TGTGCCAGCAGCAAATACACGTCAGTCCGGGGGGCAGATACGCAGTATTTT
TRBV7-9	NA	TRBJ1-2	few	CASSFQGEDYGYTF	TGTGCCAGCAGCTTTCAGGGTGAGGACTATGGCTACACCTTC
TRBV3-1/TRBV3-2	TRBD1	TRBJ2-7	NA	CASSPRQGSEQYF	TGTGCCAGCAGCCCCCGACAGGGATCCGAGCAGTACTTC
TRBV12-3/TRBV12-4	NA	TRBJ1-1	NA	CASSRGAGAEAFF	TGTGCCAGCAGTCGGGGGGCGGGGGCTGAAGCTTTCTTT
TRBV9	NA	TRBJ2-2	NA	CASSVEASPGELFF	TGTGCCAGCAGCGTCGAGGCCAGTCCCGGGGAGCTGTTTTTT
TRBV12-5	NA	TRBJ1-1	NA	CASGLVMAGSEAFF	TGTGCTAGTGGTTTGGTTATGGCAGGCAGTGAAGCTTTCTTT
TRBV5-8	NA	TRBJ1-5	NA	CASTSTGHQPQHF	TGTGCCAGCACCTCGACTGGACATCAGCCCCAGCATTTT
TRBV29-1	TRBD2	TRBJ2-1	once	CSASGGTSYNEQFF	TGCAGCGCTAGCGGGGGAACGTCCTACAATGAGCAGTTCTTC
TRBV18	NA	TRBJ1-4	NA	CASSPIGSIEKLFF	TGTGCCAGCTCACCAATAGGATCGATCGAAAAACTGTTTTTT
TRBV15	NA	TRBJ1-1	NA	CATSRDAGFNTEAFF	TGTGCCACCAGCAGAGATGCGGGTTTCAACACTGAAGCTTTCTTT
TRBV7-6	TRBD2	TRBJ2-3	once	CASSSGLAGGSTDTQYF	TGTGCCAGCAGCTCGGGACTAGCGGGGGGGAGCACAGATACGCAGTATTTT
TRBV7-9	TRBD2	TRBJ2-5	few	CASSLPLAGLETQYF	TGTGCCAGCAGCTTACCACTAGCGGGTTTGGAGACCCAGTACTTC
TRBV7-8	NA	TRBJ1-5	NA	CASTQVGGGNQPQHF	TGTGCCAGCACCCAAGTCGGGGGCGGCAATCAGCCCCAGCATTTT
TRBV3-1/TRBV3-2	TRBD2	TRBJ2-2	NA	CASSQLAGGPTGELFF	TGTGCCAGCAGCCAATTGGCGGGGGGGCCCACCGGGGAGCTGTTTTTT
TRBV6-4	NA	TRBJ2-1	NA	CASSEDSYNEQFF	TGTGCCAGCAGTGAGGACTCCTACAATGAGCAGTTCTTC
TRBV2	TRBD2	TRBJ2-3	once	CASSVGSGVDTQYF	TGTGCCAGCAGTGTCGGTAGCGGGGTGGATACGCAGTATTTT
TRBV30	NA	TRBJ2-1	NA	CAWRRPTYNEQFF	TGTGCCTGGAGAAGACCTACCTACAATGAGCAGTTCTTC
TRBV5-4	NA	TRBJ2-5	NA	CASSLATDAETQYF	TGTGCCAGCAGCTTGGCGACGGACGCGGAGACCCAGTACTTC
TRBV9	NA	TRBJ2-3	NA	CASSVASRRDSITDTQYF	TGTGCCAGCAGCGTAGCCTCAAGAAGGGACTCAATTACAGATACGCAGTATTTT
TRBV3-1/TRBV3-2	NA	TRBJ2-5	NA	CASSQAPYQETQYF	TGTGCCAGCAGCCAAGCCCCGTACCAAGAGACCCAGTACTTC
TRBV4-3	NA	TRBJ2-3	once	CASSQAGPDTQYF	TGCGCCAGCAGCCAGGCGGGCCCAGATACGCAGTATTTT
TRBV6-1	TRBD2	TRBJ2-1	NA	CASSGTPGQGTSGSYNEQFF	TGTGCCAGCAGTGGGACACCGGGACAGGGGACTAGCGGGTCCTACAATGAGCAGTTCTTC
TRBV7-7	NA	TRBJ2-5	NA	CASGGNPPETQYF	TGTGCTAGCGGTGGGAATCCCCCAGAGACCCAGTACTTC
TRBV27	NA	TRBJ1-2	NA	CASSPRVQGIEGYTF	TGTGCCAGCAGTCCGAGGGTCCAGGGAATTGAGGGCTACACCTTC
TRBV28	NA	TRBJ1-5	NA	CASTDNDQPQHF	TGTGCCAGCACGGACAACGATCAGCCCCAGCATTTT
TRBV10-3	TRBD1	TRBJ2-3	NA	CAISGDRGLQDTQYF	TGTGCCATCAGTGGCGACAGGGGTTTGCAAGATACGCAGTATTTT
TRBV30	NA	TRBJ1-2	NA	CAWSGGAGGYTF	TGTGCCTGGAGTGGAGGGGCGGGTGGCTACACCTTC
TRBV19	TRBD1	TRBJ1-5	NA	CASSIPGRWQGGQPQHF	TGTGCCAGTAGTATCCCCGGGCGGTGGCAGGGGGGTCAGCCCCAGCATTTT
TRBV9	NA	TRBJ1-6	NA	CASSVGTGGNSPLHF	TGTGCCAGCAGCGTAGGAACGGGGGGGAATTCACCCCTCCACTTT
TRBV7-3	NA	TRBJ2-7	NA	CASSLRGTGFHEQYF	TGTGCCAGCAGCCTAAGGGGTACCGGGTTCCACGAGCAGTACTTC